What follows are 16 T cell receptor beta chains derived from one specimen sequenced in a study of blood T cells in healthy people across ages (dated by TCRdb to the mid-2010s). The library relied on 5' RACE. TCRdb names Illumina HiSeq 2500 as the instrument used. The second PCR ran for about 6 to 12 cycles and used a J-beta primer mix along with a sample-barcoded 5' primer. The raw public data were reprocessed by TCRdb itself: fastp quality trimming at Q25, MiXCR clonotype calling, in-frame beta chains only. Every entry covers one CDR3 protein and lists the most common genes and DNA from its rows. The table for this sample lists 750,000 to 950,000 distinct CDR3 sequences; almost 30% of them were counted only once. 10% of the sample is held by the ten biggest clonotypes. These data were also reused for a study on T cells of mothers and their children.

The sample taken for sequencing was blood. These receptors were collected from a woman aged 40 to 50 in good health.

The chain links TRBV5-1 to TRBJ1-2; 11 nucleotides line up with TRBD1. The V and J ends lost 1 base and 4 bases, in that order; junction bases with no gene match: 6. There are 16 residues in the CDR3. Germline V gene data show CDR1 as SGHRS and CDR2 as YFSETQ. Written as DNA, the CDR3 is TGCGCCAGCAGCTTGACCTCCGGGACAGGGGGCTATGGCTACACCTTC. Amino acid sequence: CASSLTSGTGGYGYTF.

The chain combines TRBV2 with TRBJ1-1, with TRBD1 matching over 7 bases. Germline CDR1 SNHLY, CDR2 FYNNEI. The V segment lost 10 bases and the J segment 0 bases; nucleotides outside the gene matches: 5. The CDR3 has 13 residues. The chain's CDR3 is CANRGSLNTEAFF. The DNA for the CDR3 is TGTGCCAACAGGGGCAGTCTGAACACTGAAGCTTTCTTT.

Turning to this clonotype: Sequence at one end of the junction differs from germline and may be a read error. The chain employs TRBV5-6 and TRBJ2-1; TRBD2 matches at 8 bases. This CDR3 has 15 residues. Germline lookup yields CDR1 SGHDT and CDR2 YYEEEE. Here the CDR3 DNA reads TGTGCCTGCAGCCGCTCACCGACTAGCGAAGAGACCCAGTTCTTC. Residues: CACSRSPTSEETQFF.

This clonotype has at least ten counts. The chain uses TRBV9 and TRBJ2-7, with D perhaps matching TRBD1 (6 bases). This CDR3 has 13 residues. Trimming took off 3 bases at V and 3 bases at J, with 10 bases between the two ends. Germline-derived CDR1 and CDR2 are SGDLS and YYNGEE. CDR3 DNA: TGTGCCAGCAGCGAGGGGGACGTCTACGAGCAGTACTTC. Translated, it gives CASSEGDVYEQYF.

This clonotype occurred many times. The chain combines TRBV29-1 with TRBJ2-1; TRBD2 matches 10 bases. The germline V gene encodes CDR1 SQVTM and CDR2 ANQGSEA. After removal of 6 bases from V and 8 bases from J, the junction contained 13 bases not matched to a gene. CDR3 length: 15 amino acids. The DNA of the CDR3 is TGCAGCGTCCCCGATGGGAGACTAGCGGGTCATGAGCAGTTCTTC. Its translation is CSVPDGRLAGHEQFF.

Points on this clonotype: The junction does not match germline at one end; this may be a read error. The V and J genes are TRBV11-2 and TRBJ2-5, with D maybe TRBD1 (6 bases). The CDR3 contains 16 residues. Germline lookup yields CDR1 SGHAT and CDR2 FQNNGV. The CDR3 loop is CASSFRVTGNQEAQYF. The CDR3 nucleotides are TGTGCCAGCAGCTTTAGGGTTACAGGGAACCAAGAGGCCCAGTACTTC.

There are a few counts of this clonotype. The chain couples TRBV20-1 to TRBJ2-3; possible D gene TRBD2, 7 bases. V was shortened by 3 bases and J by 7 bases, with 20 bases between the two germline ends. In germline, CDR1 is DFQATT, CDR2 SNEGSKA (reference sequence). The CDR3 totals 15 residues. The CDR3 protein is CSARGGQVRENTQYF. Written as DNA, the CDR3 is TGCAGTGCTAGGGGGGGGCAGGTGCGCGAGAATACGCAGTATTTT.

This chain links TRBV20-1 with TRBJ1-2; the D gene is possibly TRBD1 (6 bases). CDR1 is DFQATT, CDR2 SNEGSKA, per germline (reference sequence). This CDR3 has 11 amino acids. CDR3 amino acids: CRPGPGDGYTF. In DNA form, the CDR3 reads TGCAGGCCCGGGCCAGGGGATGGCTACACCTTC.

The table lists this clonotype with many counts. This sequence joins TRBV4-2 and TRBJ1-6; weak D call: TRBD1 (5 bases). There are 16 residues in the CDR3. Trimming cost V 0 bases and J 10 bases, with 16 bases left between them. In germline, CDR1 is LGHNA, CDR2 YNFKEQ. Here the CDR3 DNA reads TGTGCCAGCAGCCAAGATACGGCAGGGCTAGGCTCACCCCTCCACTTT. Amino acid sequence: CASSQDTAGLGSPLHF.

With regard to this clonotype: A much larger clone sits a single nucleotide away, making a read error possible. This chain uses TRBV5-1 with TRBJ2-7, with 7 bases that match TRBD1. Germline trimming cut 3 bases from V and 7 bases from J; bases unmatched to any gene: 13. Germline values: CDR1 SGHRS, CDR2 YFSETQ. The CDR3 sequence is 15 residues long. CDR3: CASSSGQFGLNEQYF. CDR3 bases: TGCGCCAGCAGCTCGGGACAGTTCGGGCTCAATGAGCAGTACTTC.

This clonotype came up once. Being one base from a much bigger clone, this may be a read error. The genes are TRBV7-8 and TRBJ2-5; D is undetermined. Trimming left V 1 base short and J 0 bases short, with 15 bases between. CDR1 and CDR2 (germline): SGHVS, FQNEAQ. This CDR3 contains 17 residues. The CDR3, as DNA: TGTGCCAGCAGCTTAGTAATTGGAGAACTTTACCAAGAGACCCAGTACTTC. This codes for CASSLVIGELYQETQYF.

The chain combines TRBV2 with TRBJ2-1; D is possibly TRBD2 (5 bases). CDR1 SNHLY and CDR2 FYNNEI come from the germline V gene. The CDR3 sequence is 15 residues long. V was cut by 7 bases and J by 6 bases, with 19 bases left in between. DNA of the CDR3: TGTGCCAGCACAGTTCGTCTAGCTCTCTCCAATGAGCAGTTCTTC. Translation gives CASTVRLALSNEQFF.

The J gene is TRBJ2-5, the V gene TRBV7-9; TRBD1 might be the D (5 bases). The CDR3 has 14 residues. Germline CDR1 reads SEHNR; CDR2 reads FQNEAQ (reference sequence). With 5 bases removed from V and 5 bases from J, the gap between germline ends came to 15 bases. CDR3 protein: CASSHQGFSETQYF. The DNA for the CDR3 is TGTGCCAGCAGCCATCAGGGATTCAGCGAGACCCAGTACTTC. Full variable domain (outside the CDR3, taken from reference TRBV7-9 and TRBJ2-5): DTGVSQNPRHKITKRGQNVTFRCDPISEHNRLYWYRQTLGQGPEFLTYFQNEAQLEKSRLLSDRFSAERPKGSFSTLEIQRTEQGDSAMYLCASSHQGFSETQYFGPGTRLLVL.

Remarks on this clonotype: Compared with germline, one end of the junction differs, possibly owing to a read error. The genes are TRBV12-3 or TRBV12-4 and TRBJ2-3; D is unclear. This CDR3 is 14 amino acids long. Here the CDR3 DNA reads TGTGCCAGCAGTTTTACACACAGCACAGATATGCAGTATTTC. Amino acids: CASSFTHSTDMQYF.

This clonotype has a count of ten or more. This sequence joins TRBV7-2 and TRBJ2-1; weak D call: TRBD1 (5 bases). V lost 3 bases, J lost 3 bases, and 24 bases lay in between. The CDR3 has 19 residues. CDR1 is SGHTA and CDR2 is FQGNSA in the germline V gene. CDR3 sequence: CASSFSGQPLIPRYNEQFF. CDR3 DNA sequence: TGTGCCAGCAGCTTTTCCGGACAACCACTTATACCCCGCTACAATGAGCAGTTCTTC. The complete variable domain, with remaining parts taken from reference TRBV7-2 and TRBJ2-1, reads GAGVSQSPSNKVTEKGKDVELRCDPISGHTALYWYRQSLGQGLEFLIYFQGNSAPDKSGLPSDRFSAERTGGSVSTLTIQRTQQEDSAVYLCASSFSGQPLIPRYNEQFFGPGTRLTVL.

V is TRBV5-5 and J is TRBJ1-2; the D gene is possibly TRBD1 (5 bases). Germline CDR1 is SGHKS and CDR2 is YYEKEE (reference sequence). Between the trimmed V and J ends, which lost 6 bases and 4 bases, there was a span of 19 bases. The CDR3 spans 15 residues. CDR3 loop: CASISPRGAGYGYTF. DNA of the CDR3: TGTGCCAGCATCTCCCCGAGGGGAGCAGGCTATGGCTACACCTTC.